The clone carrying this TCR beta chain was observed a handful of times. Its antigen remains unknown. The data stem from a study of cytomegalovirus exposure and HLA in healthy donors. The CDR3 consists of 15 residues. The germline gives CDR1 SEHNR, CDR2 FQNEAQ (reference sequence). With V trimmed by 5 bases and J by 4 bases, 8 bases remained unmatched. Whole-study findings and limits: The CMV antigen specificity of a few CMV-associated chains was confirmed through in vitro analysis.

Primers for the PCR totalled 60 Vbeta and 13 Jbeta. Original analysis: In a later analysis, of 80 million or so unique beta chains, 9 million to 11 million appeared in at least two donors. Repertoires were generated with immunoSEQ multiplex PCR, while TCRdb's copy carries only in-frame clones and drops some. That table is the source of V, J and clone size, and D and trimming were worked out from the DNA. The sample lists 150,000 to 200,000 clones; 80% were seen once. The sample taken for sequencing was PBMCs. The chain combines TRBV7-9 with TRBJ2-7; 10 bases align to TRBD2. The receptor comes from a man aged 25-45 years in good health and CMV-seronegative. CDR3 nucleotides: TGTGCCAGCAGCCTACGGACTAGCGGTCAATACGAGCAGTACTTC. Translated, it gives CASSLRTSGQYEQYF.